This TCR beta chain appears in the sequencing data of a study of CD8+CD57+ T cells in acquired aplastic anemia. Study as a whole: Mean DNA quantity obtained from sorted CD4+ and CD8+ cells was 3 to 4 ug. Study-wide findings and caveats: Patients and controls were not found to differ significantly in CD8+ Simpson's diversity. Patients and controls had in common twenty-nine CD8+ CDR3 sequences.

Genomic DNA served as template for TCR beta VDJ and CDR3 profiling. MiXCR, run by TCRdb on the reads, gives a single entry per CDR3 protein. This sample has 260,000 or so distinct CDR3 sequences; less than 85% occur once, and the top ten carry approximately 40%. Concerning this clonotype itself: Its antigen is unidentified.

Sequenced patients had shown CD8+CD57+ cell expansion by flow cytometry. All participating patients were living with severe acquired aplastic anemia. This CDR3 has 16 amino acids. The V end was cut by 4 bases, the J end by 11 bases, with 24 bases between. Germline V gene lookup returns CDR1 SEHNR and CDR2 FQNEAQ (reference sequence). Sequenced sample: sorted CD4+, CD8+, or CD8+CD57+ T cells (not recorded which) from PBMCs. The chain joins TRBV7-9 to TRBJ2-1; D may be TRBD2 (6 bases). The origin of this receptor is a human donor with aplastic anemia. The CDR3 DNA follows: TGTGCCAGCAGCTCCAGTGATGCGGAGGGAGAGACTCAGCAGTTCTTC. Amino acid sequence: CASSSSDAEGETQQFF.